This record looks at one T cell receptor beta chain sequence and its context. This specimen belongs to a study of blood T cell repertoires in COVID-19. Sequencing was performed with immunoSEQ multiplex PCR; in TCRdb, only in-frame clones are kept and a portion is missing. The data contain about 80,000 clones, over 75% of them singletons. The source of this sequence is a man older than 75 with acute or convalescent COVID-19. The specimen sequenced was peripheral blood.

The CDR3 region has the DNA TGTGCCAGCAGTGAACAGGCAAACACTGAAGCTTTCTTT. Protein: CASSEQANTEAFF. The chain combines TRBV2 with TRBJ1-1, with unresolved D. The germline CDR1 and CDR2 sequences are SNHLY and FYNNEI. V dropped 2 bases and J dropped 2 bases, with 6 bases sitting between them. The CDR3 length is 13 residues.